This T cell receptor beta chain was found in a study of blood T cell repertoires in COVID-19. Study-level background: Samples taken during acute and convalescent COVID-19 were collected in the United States, Italy and Spain.

Participants were aged about 18 to 100 years from roughly 25 US areas. Clinical history reported by participants formed the basis on which cohorts were assigned. Authors' data handling: Amplified reference gene primers provided the basis for estimating nucleated cell counts. Produced via immunoSEQ multiplex PCR; TCRdb's table is partial and in-frame only. That table supplies the V and J calls and clone size; D and trimming were determined from the DNA. In the table there are 180,000 or so clones, over 75% of which are singletons. The CDR3 totals 16 residues. The germline V gene encodes CDR1 SGDLS and CDR2 YYNGEE. V dropped 4 bases and J dropped 0; count of bases not matched to a gene: 8.

The clonotype originates from a human donor with acute COVID-19. The donor label of this sample is uncertain. This sequence joins TRBV9 and TRBJ1-1, with 8 positions matching TRBD1. The sample taken for sequencing was PBMCs or T cells enriched from blood (not recorded which). CDR3 sequence (DNA): TGTGCCAGCAGCCCCCAGTTACAGGGGGTGAACACTGAAGCTTTCTTT. It specifies CASSPQLQGVNTEAFF.